The 9 T cell receptor beta chains given below trace back to one sample, sequenced in a study of T cell responses to AZD1222 COVID-19 vaccine. Only in-frame clones appear in the TCRdb table, and some are missing; sequencing was by immunoSEQ multiplex PCR. The repertoire holds around 160,000 clones, over 80% seen once, with about 3% in the top ten. Sequenced material: peripheral blood, taken on day 0 of MenACWY control vaccination. These TCRs come from an adult in good health.

The chain joins TRBV6-5 to TRBJ2-3; 11 nucleotides match TRBD2. Germline V lookup: CDR1 MNHEY, CDR2 SVGAGI. V shed 7 bases, J shed 5 bases, and the junction held 5 bases outside the gene matches. The length of the CDR3 is 14 residues. CDR3 nucleotides: TGTGCCAGCAAAATTACTAGCGGGGGAGATACGCAGTATTTT. It encodes CASKITSGGDTQYF.

V and J are TRBV21-1 and TRBJ2-1; the D call of TRBD2 is as the table states it, not checked on the DNA. TRBV21-1 represents a pseudogene. The CDR3 consists of 16 residues. The DNA for the CDR3 is TGTGCCAGCAGCAAAAAGGAGGACGAAAGGGTAAATGAGCAGTTCTTC. Amino acid sequence: CASSKKEDERVNEQFF.

In DNA form, the CDR3 reads TGTGCCAGCAGGCTTGGGTTCAGTGAGACCCAGTACTTC. The encoded protein is CASRLGFSETQYF. The rearrangement links TRBV11-2 to TRBJ2-5; D unclear. The CDR3 has 13 amino acids. Deletions cut 6 bases from V and 5 bases from J, with 13 bases between. Germline-derived CDR1 and CDR2 are SGHAT and FQNNGV.

V gene TRBV5-6 combines with J gene TRBJ2-7; 9 bases are a match to TRBD1. This CDR3 contains 16 residues. The germline gives CDR1 SGHDT, CDR2 YYEEEE. J gave up 2 bases and V 4 bases, and 10 bases lay outside the gene matches. CDR3 coding DNA: TGTGCCAGCAGCCTAACGGGACAGGGCTATCCCTACGAGCAGTACTTC. It encodes CASSLTGQGYPYEQYF.

This clone was detected a few times. This rearrangement joins TRBV4-2 to TRBJ1-5, with D tentatively TRBD1 (5 bases). The length of the CDR3 is 15 residues. V was shortened by 0 bases and J by 6 bases, with 12 bases between the two germline ends. Germline CDR1 and CDR2: LGHNA and YNFKEQ. The CDR3 region has the DNA TGTGCCAGCAGCCAAGATAACGGGGGGAGTCAGCCCCAGCATTTT. It is translated as CASSQDNGGSQPQHF.

The rearrangement links TRBV18 to TRBJ1-2; 8 bases match TRBD1. V trimming: 7 bases; J trimming: 4 bases; junction bases outside the gene matches: 5. Germline lookup yields CDR1 KGHSH and CDR2 LQKENI. CDR3 length: 13 residues. DNA of the CDR3: TGTGCCAGCTTAGGGACAGGTTCCTATGGCTACACCTTC. Translated, it gives CASLGTGSYGYTF.

The V gene is TRBV28, the J gene TRBJ1-1, with D perhaps matching TRBD1 (5 bases). Germline V CDR1 and CDR2: MDHEN, SYDVKM. The CDR3 consists of 14 residues. V dropped 4 bases and J dropped 0 bases, with 9 bases sitting between them. CDR3 region: CASSSGGLNTEAFF. The DNA for the CDR3 is TGTGCCAGCAGTTCCGGGGGATTGAACACTGAAGCTTTCTTT.

Concerning this clone itself: The identical CDR3 is also encoded by other nucleotide sequences in the sample. This chain uses TRBV3-1 (or the pseudogene TRBV3-2) with TRBJ1-2; unclear D gene. The CDR3 length is 14 residues. The germline V and J ends were trimmed by 1 base and 2 bases, with 8 bases remaining between them. Germline V gene sequence: CDR1 LGHDT, CDR2 YNNKEL (reference sequence). The CDR3 loop is CASSQGTVNYGYTF. In DNA, the CDR3 is TGTGCCAGCAGCCAAGGGACCGTGAACTATGGCTACACCTTC.

The chain carries TRBV19 and TRBJ2-4, with TRBD1 identical over 8 bases. The CDR3 has 15 amino acids. Trimming cost V 4 bases and J 1 base; bases outside gene matches: 3. Germline V gene lookup returns CDR1 LNHDA and CDR2 SQIVND (reference sequence). For the CDR3, the DNA is TGTGCCAGTAGTAGATGGGACAGGGCCAAAAACATTCAGTACTTC. This codes for CASSRWDRAKNIQYF.